Below are 8 T cell receptor beta chains sequenced from a single sample in a study of T cells in Graves' hyperthyroidism and ophthalmopathy. The CDR3 regions of TCR beta were amplified from RNA transcripts. TCR CDR3 regions were first amplified by RT-PCR with HTBI primers. TCRdb re-analysed the multiplex PCR reads in MiXCR, keeping a single row per CDR3 protein. The sample has hundreds of thousands of distinct CDR3 sequences, about 43% seen once. Material: peripheral blood or thyroid tissue (not recorded which). The receptors stem from a woman aged 18-29 years with Graves' hyperthyroidism.

The CDR3 DNA follows: TGTGCCAGCAGACACACAGGGGGGAATCAGCCCCAGCATTTT. This gives the protein CASRHTGGNQPQHF. This rearrangement joins TRBV2 to TRBJ1-5; 8 bases match TRBD1. In germline, CDR1 is SNHLY, CDR2 FYNNEI. The CDR3 extends over 14 amino acids. V lost 6 bases to trimming and J lost 4 bases; unmatched junction nucleotides: 5. Supplemented by reference TRBV2 and TRBJ1-5, the full variable domain reads EPEVTQTPSHQVTQMGQEVILRCVPISNHLYFYWYRQILGQKVEFLVSFYNNEISEKSEIFDDQFSVERPDGSNFTLKIRSTKLEDSAMYFCASRHTGGNQPQHFGDGTRLSIL.

The chain recombines TRBV25-1 with TRBJ1-5; D perhaps matches TRBD1 (5 bases). Germline CDR1 MGHDK, CDR2 SYGVNS. The CDR3 runs to 17 residues. Trimming took 5 bases from V and 5 from J, leaving 22 bases between them. CDR3 DNA sequence: TGTGCCAGCAGTTTATCGTCCCAGGGTCCCTTGGATCAGCCCCAGCATTTT. It yields the protein CASSLSSQGPLDQPQHF. The complete variable domain, with remaining parts taken from reference TRBV25-1 and TRBJ1-5, reads EADIYQTPRYLVIGTGKKITLECSQTMGHDKMYWYQQDPGMELHLIHYSYGVNSTEKGDLSSESTVSRIRTEHFPLTLESARPSHTSQYLCASSLSSQGPLDQPQHFGDGTRLSIL.

This sequence joins TRBV18 and TRBJ2-7; 9 nucleotides line up with TRBD2. The CDR3 totals 16 residues. J was trimmed by 6 bases and V by 2 bases; bases with no gene match: 11. In germline, CDR1 is KGHSH, CDR2 LQKENI. In DNA form, the CDR3 reads TGTGCCAGCTCACCATCCAGCCCGCGGGAGGGTCGCGAGCAGTACTTC. Its protein is CASSPSSPREGREQYF.

This chain links TRBV29-1 with TRBJ2-7; D call uncertain. The germline V gene encodes CDR1 SQVTM and CDR2 ANQGSEA. The CDR3 sequence is 14 residues long. Trimming shortened V by 5 bases and J by 2 bases, and 16 bases separated the two germline ends. The chain's CDR3 is CSVSPAGSPYEQYF. The CDR3 region has the DNA TGCAGCGTTTCCCCGGCAGGATCGCCCTACGAGCAGTACTTC.

The V and J genes are TRBV15 and TRBJ1-3; D gene ambiguous. V was pared by 3 bases and J by 0 bases, with 12 bases between. CDR1 LNHNV and CDR2 YYDKDF come from the germline V gene (reference sequence). The CDR3 has 16 residues. The chain's CDR3 is CATSSLVLGSGNTIYF. For the CDR3, the DNA is TGTGCCACCAGCAGCTTAGTCTTGGGCTCTGGAAACACCATATATTTT.

In its sample, this clonotype was seen once. This chain connects TRBV19 to TRBJ2-7; maybe TRBD2 (5 bases). This CDR3 has 13 residues. The V end lost 8 bases, the J end lost 5 bases, and 16 bases lay between the germline ends. Germline V lookup: CDR1 LNHDA, CDR2 SQIVND (reference sequence). The CDR3 DNA sequence: TGTGCCAGTCGAGACCCCGGGATGAACGAGCAGTACTTC. As protein: CASRDPGMNEQYF.

This clonotype was detected many times. CDR3 DNA: TGTGCCAGCAGCGTCGCAATGACAGGGAGTTCACCCCTCCACTTT. The encoded protein is CASSVAMTGSSPLHF. This chain joins TRBV9 and TRBJ1-6; TRBD1 aligns across 7 bases. Looked up from germline, CDR1 is SGDLS and CDR2 is YYNGEE. With V trimmed by 2 bases and J by 9 bases, 8 bases remained unmatched. This CDR3 contains 15 residues.

This clonotype was seen repeatedly, ten times or more. The chain joins TRBV24-1 to TRBJ2-7; 10 nucleotides align to TRBD1. Germline values: CDR1 KGHDR, CDR2 SFDVKD. The CDR3 is 19 residues long. J gave up 1 base and V 0 bases, and 11 bases lay outside the gene matches. The chain's CDR3 is CATSDLPRDRGRRSYEQYF. CDR3 sequence (DNA): TGTGCCACCAGTGATTTGCCTCGTGACAGGGGGCGCAGGTCCTACGAGCAGTACTTC.